This entry lists 21 T cell receptor beta chains sequenced from one sample in a study of regulatory T cells in long-lasting Graves disease. The time point is: newly diagnosed GD, antithyroid drugs for less than 3 months. Construction of the TCR library relied on RNA isolated from PBMCs. CDR3-region Arm-PCR and iRepertoire HTBI primers produced the TCR beta libraries. TCRdb passed the multiplex PCR reads through MiXCR, listing each CDR3 protein once. Of under 800,000 distinct CDR3 sequences detected, approximately 15% appear once; the ten largest clones hold around a sixth. The data were also submitted as part of a second study, on T cells in Graves' hyperthyroidism and ophthalmopathy.

Sequenced material: peripheral blood mononuclear cells (PBMCs), taken at new diagnosis, from a patient treated with antithyroid drugs. The receptors come from a woman in her thirties with Graves disease.

The rearrangement links TRBV11-3 to TRBJ2-1; D perhaps matches TRBD2 (6 bases). The CDR3 totals 17 residues. V lost 2 bases to trimming and J lost 9 bases, with 23 bases between them. From germline, CDR1 is SGHNT and CDR2 YENEEA. CDR3: CASSLNGRTGVGSEQFF. The CDR3 nucleotides read TGTGCCAGCAGCTTAAACGGTCGGACGGGAGTGGGGAGTGAGCAGTTCTTC.

This clonotype was seen repeatedly, ten times or more. The chain is built from TRBV29-1 and TRBJ2-7, with D unresolved. CDR3 length: 11 residues. Looked up from germline, CDR1 is SQVTM and CDR2 is ANQGSEA. Trimming took off 1 base at V and 4 bases at J, with 5 bases between the two ends. The DNA for the CDR3 is TGCAGCGTTGAAGTTGGGTACGAGCAGTACTTC. Translation gives CSVEVGYEQYF.

The V and J genes are TRBV4-1 and TRBJ2-7, with no clear D. Germline V CDR1 and CDR2: MGHRA, YSYEKL. CDR3 length: 14 residues. Trimming cost V 1 base and J 4 bases, with 11 bases left between them. CDR3 sequence: CASSQALGTYEQYF. The CDR3 region has the DNA TGCGCCAGCAGCCAAGCTCTGGGTACTTACGAGCAGTACTTC.

This clonotype has more than one count but fewer than ten. CDR3 coding DNA: TGTGCCTGGAGTGTAAGGTGGGACAGCTCTGGAAACACCATATATTTT. It codes for CAWSVRWDSSGNTIYF. V gene TRBV30 combines with J gene TRBJ1-3; TRBD1 matches at 7 bases. The CDR3 loop spans 16 amino acids. With V trimmed by 0 bases and J by 0 bases, 5 bases remained unmatched. The V gene's germline CDR1 is GTSNPN and CDR2 SVGIG (reference sequence).

This clonotype was detected ten times or more. In DNA, the CDR3 is TGCAGTGCTAGAGATGTGCGGGAGATCACAGATACGCAGTATTTT. Translated: CSARDVREITDTQYF. The chain has TRBV20-1 and TRBJ2-3, with TRBD2 identical over 7 bases. V shed 0 bases, J shed 2 bases, and the junction held 5 bases outside the gene matches. The CDR3 totals 15 residues. Per the germline V gene, CDR1 is DFQATT and CDR2 is SNEGSKA (reference sequence).

This clonotype was detected many times. The gene calls are TRBV28 and TRBJ2-2, with unresolved D. The germline V and J ends were trimmed by 5 bases and 6 bases, with 4 bases remaining between them. This CDR3 is built from 11 residues. From germline, CDR1 is MDHEN and CDR2 SYDVKM. The CDR3: CASSIAGELFF. The CDR3 coding sequence is TGTGCCAGCAGTATTGCCGGGGAGCTGTTTTTT.

V is TRBV7-3 and J is TRBJ2-1; 7 nucleotides line up with TRBD2. The germline V gene encodes CDR1 SGHTA and CDR2 FQGTGA. The J segment lost 5 bases and the V segment lost 2 bases, leaving 9 bases of the junction unmatched. The CDR3 has 16 amino acids. The CDR3 protein is CASSLEGLAGDNEQFF. The CDR3 DNA follows: TGTGCCAGCAGCTTAGAGGGGTTGGCGGGAGACAATGAGCAGTTCTTC. Full variable domain (remainder filled in from reference TRBV7-3 and TRBJ2-1): GAGVSQTPSNKVTEKGKYVELRCDPISGHTALYWYRQSLGQGPEFLIYFQGTGAADDSGLPNDRFFAVRPEGSVSTLKIQRTERGDSAVYLCASSLEGLAGDNEQFFGPGTRLTVL.

Ten or more counts support this clonotype. The chain employs TRBV27 and TRBJ1-6; tentatively, D is TRBD1 (6 bases). Trimming took 6 bases from V and 8 from J, leaving 11 bases between them. Germline assignment: CDR1 MNHEY and CDR2 SMNVEV (reference sequence). This CDR3 is 13 amino acids long. The CDR3 loop is CASSPRTDSPLHF. For the CDR3, the DNA is TGTGCCAGCAGCCCACGGACAGATTCACCCCTCCACTTT.

This clonotype was counted at least ten times. The genes are TRBV12-3 or TRBV12-4 and TRBJ2-1; D perhaps matches TRBD2 (5 bases). The CDR3 consists of 12 residues. V lost 10 bases, J lost 8 bases, and 15 bases lay in between. Written as DNA, the CDR3 is TGTGCCAACACGATCGGGGTCCATGAGCAGTTCTTC. Translation: CANTIGVHEQFF.

The rearrangement joins TRBV4-1 to TRBJ1-3; unclear D gene. Germline V CDR1 and CDR2: MGHRA, YSYEKL. The V gene lost 0 bases and the J gene lost 2 bases, with 8 bases spanning the gap. CDR3 length: 15 residues. DNA for the CDR3: TGCGCCAGCAGCCAAGATCCGGGTACTGGAAACACCATATATTTT. As protein: CASSQDPGTGNTIYF.

This clonotype was recorded a few times. The chain recombines TRBV2 with TRBJ2-3; 7 bases are shared with TRBD1. The CDR3 consists of 15 residues. J gave up 2 bases and V 6 bases, and 8 bases lay outside the gene matches. From germline, CDR1 is SNHLY and CDR2 FYNNEI. The CDR3 DNA reads as TGTGCCAGCAGCCTACAGGGGTCCGCCACAGATACGCAGTATTTT. This encodes CASSLQGSATDTQYF.

The table lists this clonotype with many counts. The V gene is TRBV27, the J gene TRBJ2-1; perhaps TRBD2 as D (6 bases). V was cut by 5 bases and J by 6 bases, with 11 bases left in between. This CDR3 is 13 amino acids long. CDR1 is MNHEY and CDR2 is SMNVEV in the germline V gene (reference sequence). In DNA, the CDR3 is TGTGCCAGCAGTCGACGGGAGTTCAATGAGCAGTTCTTC. Residues: CASSRREFNEQFF.

This clonotype has at least ten counts. This chain uses TRBV2 with TRBJ2-3; unclear D gene. Germline-derived CDR1 and CDR2 are SNHLY and FYNNEI. The CDR3 has 12 residues. V shed 8 bases and J shed 1 base, with 7 bases lying between them. The CDR3 loop is CASSSGTDTQYF. As DNA, the CDR3 is TGTGCCAGCTCATCGGGCACAGATACGCAGTATTTT.

The chain links TRBV30 to TRBJ2-5; D perhaps matches TRBD1 (6 bases). The germline V gene has CDR1 GTSNPN and CDR2 SVGIG (reference sequence). The V end lost 2 bases, the J end lost 5 bases, and 12 bases lay between the germline ends. CDR3 length: 13 residues. CDR3 residues: CAWSQGRGETQYF. The CDR3 nucleotides read TGTGCCTGGAGTCAGGGGCGCGGGGAGACCCAGTACTTC.

This clonotype came up many times. The V and J genes are TRBV3-1 and TRBJ1-1; 8 nucleotides match TRBD1. V was pared by 2 bases and J by 0 bases, with 8 bases of the junction left unmatched. Germline V gene sequence: CDR1 LGHDT, CDR2 YNNKEL (reference sequence). The CDR3 runs 17 residues. CDR3: CASSQPRTGTMNTEAFF. CDR3 in DNA: TGTGCCAGCAGCCAACCAAGGACAGGGACTATGAACACTGAAGCTTTCTTT.

This clonotype came up many times. The V gene is TRBV7-2, the J gene TRBJ1-1; D is unresolved. Trimming shortened V by 4 bases and J by 2 bases, and 14 bases separated the two germline ends. The CDR3 consists of 15 residues. Germline CDR1 SGHTA, CDR2 FQGNSA. CDR3: CASSSAGMANTEAFF. As DNA, the CDR3 is TGTGCCAGCAGCTCAGCGGGGATGGCCAACACTGAAGCTTTCTTT.

A word on this clonotype: This sequence may be a read error, since a much larger clone differs from it by one base. This sequence joins TRBV27 and TRBJ1-6, with TRBD1 matching over 7 bases. Per germline, CDR1 MNHEY and CDR2 SMNVEV (reference sequence). The CDR3 contains 14 residues. The CDR3 here is CASSLTGRQSPLYF. The CDR3 coding sequence is TGTGCCAGCAGTTTGACAGGGCGACAGTCACCCCTCTACTTT.

This clonotype was seen a few times. V and J are TRBV9 and TRBJ2-1, with 9 bases that match TRBD1. V was clipped by 3 bases and J by 6 bases; unmatched bases: 7. This CDR3 comprises 15 residues. Germline V gene lookup returns CDR1 SGDLS and CDR2 YYNGEE. The CDR3 sequence is CASSGAGTGSNEQFF. DNA of the CDR3: TGTGCCAGCAGCGGAGCCGGGACAGGGAGCAATGAGCAGTTCTTC.

This clonotype was counted at least ten times. This chain uses TRBV27 with TRBJ2-5, with D hard to call. The CDR3 sequence is 15 residues long. Germline V CDR1 and CDR2: MNHEY, SMNVEV (reference sequence). Trimming took 0 bases from V and 2 from J, leaving 10 bases between them. The CDR3 DNA follows: TGTGCCAGCAGTTTATCTATCCGGCTACAAGAGACCCAGTACTTC. This encodes CASSLSIRLQETQYF.

This clonotype was seen repeatedly, ten times or more. The CDR3 reads CASSSGQGPNQPQHF. Here the CDR3 DNA reads TGTGCCAGCAGTTCGGGACAGGGACCAAATCAGCCCCAGCATTTT. The rearrangement links TRBV12-3 or TRBV12-4 to TRBJ1-5; 9 bases are shared with TRBD1. The junction had 5 bases not matched to a gene; V was cut back by 4 bases and J by 4 bases. The CDR3 consists of 15 residues.

This clonotype has at least ten counts. The rearrangement joins TRBV24-1 to TRBJ1-4; 9 nucleotides agree with TRBD1. Germline V gives CDR1 KGHDR, CDR2 SFDVKD. The junction had 11 bases not matched to a gene; V was cut back by 4 bases and J by 6 bases. The CDR3 totals 17 residues. This CDR3 is CATSDSRNRGPDEKLFF. CDR3 in DNA: TGTGCCACCAGTGACTCCCGAAACAGGGGGCCGGATGAAAAACTGTTTTTT.